Below are 20 T cell receptor beta chains sequenced from a single sample in a study of control samples from healthy donors and cancer patients. TCRdb's table, derived via immunoSEQ multiplex PCR, lists solely in-frame clones and lacks some. The profile shows about 170,000 clones, around 90% of them singletons. The sample was blood. The source is a woman aged 25 to 39 in good health.

This clone was counted only a few times. The rearrangement links TRBV5-5 to TRBJ1-5, with 8 bases lining up with TRBD1. CDR3 size: 14 residues. V shed 2 bases and J 4 bases; nucleotides not matched to a gene: 2. Germline CDR1 reads SGHKS; CDR2 reads YYEKEE (reference sequence). The CDR3 spells CASSFGQGNQPQHF. The CDR3 DNA sequence: TGTGCCAGCAGCTTCGGACAGGGAAATCAGCCCCAGCATTTT.

The chain employs TRBV6-5 and TRBJ2-1; D possibly corresponds to TRBD2 (5 bases). This CDR3 is 14 amino acids long. The germline V gene encodes CDR1 MNHEY and CDR2 SVGAGI. Trimming left V 6 bases short and J 5 bases short, with 14 bases between. The CDR3 coding sequence is TGTGCCAGCAGGAACCGTGGGAGTGACAATGAGCAGTTCTTC. Amino acids: CASRNRGSDNEQFF.

This clone was observed a handful of times. The rearrangement links TRBV27 to TRBJ2-2; D not resolved. The CDR3 is 14 residues long. V lost 5 bases and J lost 8, with 15 bases in between. Germline CDR1 MNHEY, CDR2 SMNVEV (reference sequence). CDR3: CASSHRPWDGELFF. The CDR3 nucleotides read TGTGCCAGCAGTCATCGCCCTTGGGATGGGGAGCTGTTTTTT.

V usage is TRBV7-8 and J usage is TRBJ2-5; tentatively, D is TRBD1 (5 bases). The CDR3 is 15 amino acids. Looked up from germline, CDR1 is SGHVS and CDR2 is FQNEAQ. V lost 1 base and J 2 bases, leaving 11 bases between the germline ends. The CDR3 sequence: CASSLDRQPQETQYF. CDR3 in DNA: TGTGCCAGCAGCTTAGACAGGCAGCCACAAGAGACCCAGTACTTC.

J is TRBJ1-1 and V is TRBV6-5, with 7 nucleotides matching TRBD1. Per the germline V gene, CDR1 is MNHEY and CDR2 is SVGAGI. V was pared by 6 bases and J by 4 bases, with 5 bases of the junction left unmatched. The CDR3 is made up of 13 amino acids. CDR3 in DNA: TGTGCCAGCAGGGGCAGGGGGAGCACTGAAGCTTTCTTT. Its translation is CASRGRGSTEAFF.

This clone appeared once. The gene calls are TRBV5-1 and TRBJ2-3, with D possibly called TRBD1 or TRBD2 (5 bases each). CDR3 length: 13 residues. The V end lost 3 bases, the J end lost 9 bases, and 14 bases lay between the germline ends. CDR1 is SGHRS, CDR2 YFSETQ, per germline. CDR3 loop: CASSSTWGGTQYF. In nucleotides, the CDR3 is TGCGCCAGCAGCTCCACATGGGGCGGGACGCAGTATTTT.

V is TRBV7-9 and J is TRBJ2-1, with 10 bases identical to TRBD2. CDR3 length: 15 amino acids. V lost 6 bases to trimming and J lost 4 bases; unmatched junction nucleotides: 6. CDR1 SEHNR and CDR2 FQNEAQ come from the germline V gene (reference sequence). The CDR3 region is CASSIAGGTYNEQFF. As DNA, the CDR3 is TGTGCCAGCAGTATAGCGGGAGGAACTTACAATGAGCAGTTCTTC.

The chain links TRBV27 to TRBJ1-5; D perhaps matches TRBD1 (6 bases). This CDR3 comprises 14 residues. Germline lookup yields CDR1 MNHEY and CDR2 SMNVEV (reference sequence). V was shortened by 6 bases and J by 0 bases, with 9 bases between the two germline ends. CDR3 nucleotides: TGTGCCAGCAGGCTCAGGGGTAGCAATCAGCCCCAGCATTTT. This gives the protein CASRLRGSNQPQHF.

The chain joins TRBV2 to TRBJ1-6, with D uncertain. The CDR3 spans 12 residues. The germline CDR1 and CDR2 sequences are SNHLY and FYNNEI. V was pared by 7 bases and J by 9 bases, with 10 bases between. Here the CDR3 DNA reads TGTGCCAGCACGGGATTGGGTTCACCCCTCCACTTT. Translated: CASTGLGSPLHF.

The rearrangement links TRBV28 to TRBJ1-2; 12 bases are a match to TRBD1. With 1 base clipped from V and 8 bases from J, the junction kept 5 bases outside the gene matches. CDR3 length: 15 amino acids. CDR1 and CDR2 from the germline V gene are MDHEN and SYDVKM. DNA for the CDR3: TGTGCCAGCAGTTTATCGGGACAGGGGGCTATCGGCTACACCTTC. Amino acid sequence: CASSLSGQGAIGYTF.

This chain joins TRBV2 and TRBJ2-1, with 9 bases fitting TRBD2. The CDR3 runs to 12 residues. Germline values: CDR1 SNHLY, CDR2 FYNNEI. The V and J ends lost 1 base and 15 bases, in that order; junction bases with no gene match: 4. The CDR3 region is CASSEGLAGTFF. In nucleotides, the CDR3 is TGTGCCAGCAGTGAAGGTCTAGCGGGAACGTTCTTC. Supplemented by reference TRBV2 and TRBJ2-1, the full variable domain reads EPEVTQTPSHQVTQMGQEVILRCVPISNHLYFYWYRQILGQKVEFLVSFYNNEISEKSEIFDDQFSVERPDGSNFTLKIRSTKLEDSAMYFCASSEGLAGTFFGPGTRLTVL.

The V and J genes are TRBV3-1 (or the pseudogene TRBV3-2) and TRBJ1-3; D call uncertain. The CDR3 length is 15 residues. Deletions cut 1 base from V and 0 bases from J, with 7 bases between. The V gene's germline CDR1 is LGHDT and CDR2 YNNKEL (reference sequence). The CDR3 sequence: CASSQGTASGNTIYF. Here the CDR3 DNA reads TGTGCCAGCAGCCAAGGGACGGCCTCTGGAAACACCATATATTTT.

V usage is TRBV9 and J usage is TRBJ2-5, with 7 positions matching TRBD2. V was pared by 3 bases and J by 4 bases, with 9 bases of the junction left unmatched. Germline CDR1 is SGDLS and CDR2 is YYNGEE. The CDR3 is made up of 15 amino acids. This CDR3 is CASSAPLAEGETQYF. The CDR3 DNA is TGTGCCAGCAGCGCACCCCTAGCGGAGGGAGAGACCCAGTACTTC.

The rearrangement uses TRBV7-8 and TRBJ1-2; perhaps TRBD1 as D (5 bases). The germline V gene has CDR1 SGHVS and CDR2 FQNEAQ. Trimming took 1 base from V and 14 from J, leaving 14 bases between them. This CDR3 contains 12 residues. The CDR3 here is CASSLVQGGATF. CDR3 nucleotides: TGTGCCAGCAGCTTAGTCCAGGGCGGTGCAACCTTC.

This clone was recorded a few times. The chain has TRBV6-2 or TRBV6-3 and TRBJ1-5; tentative D call: TRBD1 (5 bases). V dropped 2 bases and J dropped 2 bases, with 16 bases sitting between them. This CDR3 contains 17 residues. Germline loops: CDR1 MNHEY, CDR2 SVGEGT. The chain's CDR3 is CASSYPRGTGRNQPQHF. CDR3 bases: TGTGCCAGCAGTTACCCCCGCGGCACGGGACGCAATCAGCCCCAGCATTTT.

This clone was detected only a few times. The chain is built from TRBV2 and TRBJ1-2; 8 bases line up with TRBD1. The CDR3 is 15 amino acids. Germline-derived CDR1 and CDR2 are SNHLY and FYNNEI. V trimming: 6 bases; J trimming: 4 bases; junction bases outside the gene matches: 10. CDR3 nucleotides: TGTGCCAGCAGAGACCGGCGGACAGGGCCCTATGGCTACACCTTC. It translates to CASRDRRTGPYGYTF.

V and J are TRBV19 and TRBJ2-5; tentative D call: TRBD2 (8 bases). Germline loops: CDR1 LNHDA, CDR2 SQIVND (reference sequence). Between the trimmed V and J ends, which lost 7 bases and 5 bases, there was a span of 20 bases. The CDR3 runs to 15 residues. CDR3 amino acids: CASTPGGGSGETQYF. In DNA, the CDR3 is TGTGCCAGTACTCCGGGAGGGGGCTCCGGGGAGACCCAGTACTTC.

J is TRBJ2-6 and V is TRBV19; 10 nucleotides agree with TRBD1. Germline V gene data show CDR1 as LNHDA and CDR2 as SQIVND (reference sequence). The V and J ends lost 6 bases and 0 bases, in that order; junction bases with no gene match: 8. The CDR3 contains 18 residues. The CDR3 nucleotides are TGTGCCAGTAGACTGACAGGGGGCTCTATCTCTGGGGCCAACGTCCTGACTTTC. Amino acids: CASRLTGGSISGANVLTF.

This chain links TRBV18 with TRBJ2-2; D unresolved. Germline V gene lookup returns CDR1 KGHSH and CDR2 LQKENI. Trimming removed 4 bases at V and 3 bases at J, with 9 bases between. This CDR3 is built from 14 residues. The CDR3 DNA reads TGTGCCAGCTCACTGGGATTAGACACCGGGGAGCTGTTTTTT. Residues: CASSLGLDTGELFF. Looking up the rest from reference TRBV18 and TRBJ2-2 gives the full variable domain: NAGVMQNPRHLVRRRGQEARLRCSPMKGHSHVYWYRQLPEEGLKFMVYLQKENIIDESGMPKERFSAEFPKEGPSILRIQQVVRGDSAAYFCASSLGLDTGELFFGEGSRLTVL.

The genes are TRBV5-1 and TRBJ1-6, with D unresolved. Trimming shortened V by 0 bases and J by 10 bases, and 8 bases separated the two germline ends. The germline V gene encodes CDR1 SGHRS and CDR2 YFSETQ. The CDR3 covers 13 residues. CDR3 protein: CASSLGRSSPLHF. The CDR3, as DNA: TGCGCCAGCAGCTTGGGACGGAGCTCACCCCTCCACTTT.